This passage covers 25 T cell receptor beta chains from one sample sequenced in a study of blood T cell repertoires in COVID-19. Here immunoSEQ multiplex PCR was the method, and the copy in TCRdb shows in-frame clones only, minus some. This sample has some 220,000 clones; roughly 86% occur once, and the top ten carry 4%. Source material: peripheral blood. The origin of the receptors is a man between 45 and 60 years old with acute or convalescent COVID-19.

The chain couples TRBV18 to TRBJ2-6, with a weak D call TRBD2 (6 bases). CDR1 KGHSH and CDR2 LQKENI come from the germline V gene. This CDR3 is 15 amino acids long. The V end was cut by 3 bases, the J end by 2 bases, with 8 bases between. The CDR3 loop is CASSPTGAGANVLTF. Here the CDR3 DNA reads TGTGCCAGCTCACCGACGGGGGCTGGGGCCAACGTCCTGACTTTC.

The rearrangement joins TRBV5-5 to TRBJ1-5, with a weak D call TRBD1 (6 bases). The CDR3 runs 14 residues. Trimming left V 4 bases short and J 3 bases short, with 11 bases between. CDR1 is SGHKS and CDR2 is YYEKEE in the germline V gene (reference sequence). The CDR3 sequence is CASSAGGYNQPQHF. The CDR3 nucleotides are TGTGCCAGCAGCGCTGGGGGCTACAATCAGCCCCAGCATTTT.

The chain employs TRBV18 and TRBJ1-2, with 9 nucleotides matching TRBD1. Germline lookup yields CDR1 KGHSH and CDR2 LQKENI. V was clipped by 4 bases and J by 8 bases; unmatched bases: 8. The CDR3 contains 14 residues. The CDR3 DNA is TGTGCCAGCTCACTCGGGACAGGGAAGGAGGGCTACACCTTC. Translated, it gives CASSLGTGKEGYTF.

The chain is built from TRBV10-3 and TRBJ1-5, with D possibly matching TRBD1 (5 bases). Germline CDR1 is ENHRY and CDR2 is SYGVKD. The CDR3 has 14 amino acids. Trimming shortened V by 7 bases and J by 0 bases, and 10 bases separated the two germline ends. CDR3 DNA: TGTGCCATCACGGGGGAATTTAGCAATCAGCCCCAGCATTTT. Residues: CAITGEFSNQPQHF.

The CDR3 DNA reads as TGTGCCAGCAGCCCAAACCGGGAGGCGCAAGAGACCCAGTACTTC. Translated: CASSPNREAQETQYF. The genes are TRBV7-9 and TRBJ2-5; TRBD2 matches at 7 bases. Germline CDR1 reads SEHNR; CDR2 reads FQNEAQ (reference sequence). This CDR3 has 15 amino acids. The ends lost 5 bases at V and 2 bases at J; junction bases unmatched: 8.

This chain connects TRBV6-1 to TRBJ1-5; 7 nucleotides agree with TRBD1. The CDR3 loop spans 14 amino acids. Germline CDR1 reads MNHNS; CDR2 reads SASEGT. The V segment lost 2 bases and the J segment 7 bases; nucleotides outside the gene matches: 5. The DNA of the CDR3 is TGTGCCAGCAGTGAAAACAGGGGCGGACAGCCCCAGCATTTT. Its protein is CASSENRGGQPQHF.

The chain has TRBV14 and TRBJ2-7; 8 bases fit TRBD1. J gave up 4 bases and V 4 bases, and 9 bases lay outside the gene matches. The length of the CDR3 is 15 residues. Germline V CDR1 and CDR2: SGHDN, FVKESK. In DNA form, the CDR3 reads TGTGCCAGCAGCCTCATGACAGGGACAGGATACGAGCAGTACTTC. Protein sequence: CASSLMTGTGYEQYF.

The chain couples TRBV27 to TRBJ1-6; D remains unclear. Trimming removed 3 bases at V and 2 bases at J, with 8 bases between. Germline lookup yields CDR1 MNHEY and CDR2 SMNVEV (reference sequence). This CDR3 comprises 15 residues. The CDR3 sequence is CASSLAETYNSPLHF. The CDR3 DNA reads TGTGCCAGCAGTTTGGCGGAAACCTATAATTCACCCCTCCACTTT.

This rearrangement joins TRBV5-1 to TRBJ1-4, with 9 bases fitting TRBD1. Germline values: CDR1 SGHRS, CDR2 YFSETQ. The CDR3 runs 14 residues. The trim removed 2 bases at V and 7 bases at J, leaving 3 bases unmatched. This CDR3 reads CASSFTGGVEKLFF. The CDR3 nucleotides are TGCGCCAGCAGCTTTACAGGGGGCGTTGAAAAACTGTTTTTT.

This clone appeared a single time. The chain couples TRBV30 to TRBJ2-7; perhaps TRBD1 as D (5 bases). This CDR3 spans 12 amino acids. The germline V gene has CDR1 GTSNPN and CDR2 SVGIG (reference sequence). V was clipped by 1 base and J by 2 bases, with 6 bases between them. The DNA for the CDR3 is TGTGCCTGGAGTGCAGGGACCTACGAGCAGTACTTC. This encodes CAWSAGTYEQYF.

The chain joins TRBV19 to TRBJ2-5; 8 nucleotides agree with TRBD2. The germline gives CDR1 LNHDA, CDR2 SQIVND (reference sequence). This CDR3 is built from 18 residues. The V segment lost 3 bases and the J segment 5 bases; nucleotides outside the gene matches: 17. The CDR3 is CASSIRTGRANPRETQYF. The CDR3 DNA follows: TGTGCCAGTAGTATTCGGACCGGGAGGGCGAACCCCAGGGAGACCCAGTACTTC.

The genes are TRBV10-3 and TRBJ2-1; 9 positions agree with TRBD1. The J segment lost 8 bases and the V segment lost 10 bases, leaving 12 bases of the junction unmatched. The CDR3 has 14 amino acids. In germline, CDR1 is ENHRY, CDR2 SYGVKD. CDR3 loop: CATLPGQGRDEQFF. Written as DNA, the CDR3 is TGTGCCACCCTTCCGGGACAGGGTCGCGATGAGCAGTTCTTC.

The rearrangement joins TRBV28 to TRBJ1-6; TRBD1 aligns across 7 bases. Germline V gene lookup returns CDR1 MDHEN and CDR2 SYDVKM. The CDR3 totals 15 residues. The ends lost 2 bases at V and 8 bases at J; junction bases unmatched: 6. CDR3 nucleotide sequence: TGTGCCAGCAGTTTACAGAGGGGGCCCTATTCACCCCTCCACTTT. The encoded protein is CASSLQRGPYSPLHF.

The chain carries TRBV5-1 and TRBJ2-7; a possible D gene is TRBD2 (6 bases). Trimming shortened V by 1 base and J by 0 bases, and 14 bases separated the two germline ends. The CDR3 sequence is 16 residues long. Germline lookup yields CDR1 SGHRS and CDR2 YFSETQ. The CDR3, as DNA: TGCGCCAGCAGCTTGCGGAGCGGGTTGAGCTCCTACGAGCAGTACTTC. This translates into CASSLRSGLSSYEQYF.

This clone was counted a few times. The genes are TRBV6-4 and TRBJ2-3; 9 bases are shared with TRBD2. The germline gives CDR1 MRHNA, CDR2 SNTAGT. Trimming cost V 6 bases and J 0 bases; bases outside gene matches: 4. The CDR3 sequence is 15 residues long. The CDR3 sequence is CASSVTSGSTDTQYF. In DNA, the CDR3 is TGTGCCAGCAGCGTGACTAGCGGAAGCACAGATACGCAGTATTTT.

The chain uses TRBV18 and TRBJ1-1; no clear D. The V end lost 0 bases, the J end lost 1 base, and 6 bases lay between the germline ends. The germline V gene encodes CDR1 KGHSH and CDR2 LQKENI. The CDR3 loop spans 14 amino acids. CDR3 in amino acids: CASSPPGQNTEAFF. DNA of the CDR3: TGTGCCAGCTCACCACCGGGCCAGAACACTGAAGCTTTCTTT.

V usage is TRBV28 and J usage is TRBJ2-7, with a tentative D call TRBD1 (6 bases). This CDR3 spans 15 amino acids. V lost 5 bases to trimming and J lost 1 base, with 15 bases between them. Germline CDR1 reads MDHEN; CDR2 reads SYDVKM. CDR3 nucleotides: TGTGCCAGCAGTGACATAGGGGGTGGGTCCTACGAGCAGTACTTC. It is translated as CASSDIGGGSYEQYF.

The chain combines TRBV2 with TRBJ2-5, with D possibly matching TRBD2 (5 bases). The CDR3 has 13 residues. The ends were cut back, 6 bases at V and 2 bases at J, with 10 bases in the middle. CDR1 and CDR2 from the germline V gene are SNHLY and FYNNEI. The CDR3 loop is CASRRGPQETQYF. The CDR3 DNA is TGTGCCAGCAGACGCGGGCCTCAAGAGACCCAGTACTTC.

There are a few counts of this clone. This chain joins TRBV7-2 and TRBJ1-5, with a possible D match to TRBD1 (6 bases). The germline gives CDR1 SGHTA, CDR2 FQGNSA. Between the trimmed V and J ends, which lost 1 base and 5 bases, there was a span of 12 bases. The CDR3 loop spans 15 amino acids. CDR3 sequence: CASSLDGGAHQPQHF. CDR3 nucleotides: TGTGCCAGCAGCTTAGATGGGGGGGCTCATCAGCCCCAGCATTTT.

The chain carries TRBV5-1 and TRBJ2-7; 9 bases are a match to TRBD2. The CDR3 contains 15 residues. Germline values: CDR1 SGHRS, CDR2 YFSETQ. Unmatched junction bases numbered 4, after V lost 1 base and J lost 2 bases. CDR3 loop: CASSLIAGVTYEQYF. The CDR3 coding sequence is TGCGCCAGCAGCTTGATAGCGGGAGTTACCTACGAGCAGTACTTC. The variable domain in full, with the rest retrieved from reference TRBV5-1 and TRBJ2-7, is KAGVTQTPRYLIKTRGQQVTLSCSPISGHRSVSWYQQTPGQGLQFLFEYFSETQRNKGNFPGRFSGRQFSNSRSEMNVSTLELGDSALYLCASSLIAGVTYEQYFGPGTRLTVT.

This rearrangement joins TRBV12-3 or TRBV12-4 to TRBJ2-1; D is undetermined. CDR3 length: 12 amino acids. V lost 4 bases and J lost 5, with 6 bases in between. CDR3 region: CASSSQDNEQFF. As DNA, the CDR3 is TGTGCCAGCAGTTCCCAGGACAATGAGCAGTTCTTC.

The CDR3 sequence is CASSPTSGSRDNEQFF. The CDR3 nucleotides are TGTGCCAGCTCACCGACTAGCGGGAGTAGAGACAATGAGCAGTTCTTC. The rearrangement uses TRBV18 and TRBJ2-1; TRBD2 matches at 12 bases. The CDR3 totals 16 residues. The germline gives CDR1 KGHSH, CDR2 LQKENI. The V gene end was trimmed by 3 bases and the J gene end by 5 bases; junction bases not matched to a gene: 5.

The chain is built from TRBV10-2 and TRBJ2-7; 7 bases agree with TRBD1. J gave up 1 base and V 6 bases, and 6 bases lay outside the gene matches. The CDR3 contains 14 residues. Germline CDR1 is WSHSY and CDR2 is SAAADI. The CDR3 nucleotides are TGCGCCAGCAGGACAGGGCTAGGGTCCTACGAGCAGTACTTC. Its protein product is CASRTGLGSYEQYF.

The rearrangement joins TRBV12-3 or TRBV12-4 to TRBJ1-2; D not resolved. V gave up 6 bases and J gave up 8 bases, with 13 bases separating them. The CDR3 length is 12 residues. The CDR3 here is CASSYRLNGYTF. Here the CDR3 DNA reads TGTGCCAGCAGCTATCGTCTGAACGGCTACACCTTC.

This clone turned up a few times. This chain connects TRBV9 to TRBJ1-2; TRBD1 matches at 8 bases. This CDR3 has 13 amino acids. CDR1 is SGDLS and CDR2 is YYNGEE in the germline V gene. The V gene end was trimmed by 4 bases and the J gene end by 8 bases; junction bases not matched to a gene: 7. The CDR3 nucleotides read TGTGCCAGCAGCTACACAGGGGGTCTGGGCTACACCTTC. Encoded protein: CASSYTGGLGYTF.